The present T cell receptor beta chain was sequenced within a study of molecular identifiers for immune sequencing clone quantification (dated by TCRdb to 2017 to 2018). For the wider study: For a replicate experiment, RNA from around 20,000 or 99,000 naive CD8 T cells was divided into five aliquots, of which four were sequenced. CD8 T cells were used in a methods study to benchmark molecular-identifier clustering-based TCR repertoire sequencing (MIDCIRS) and TCR RNA copy counting. Overall study results and their limits: Spiked-in Jurkat TCR RNA (approximately 10 copies' worth), which is not part of the donor repertoire, was contained in the naive libraries. When barcode sub-clustering was left out, chimeric consensus sequences inflated TCR diversity, with chimeras reaching as high as 47%. In CMV-specific effector cells, clones with more than 20 RNA copies contained over 99% of molecules, whereas in naive cells such clones contained under 1% of molecules. Highly expanded clone sizes could be underestimated because identical TCR molecules may share a barcode. Modeling indicated about three TCR RNA copies recovered per cell, compared with around 9.8 by digital PCR, which implies a capture efficiency of approximately 30%. Spiked-in Jurkat TCR RNA equal to a single cell's worth was reported to be detectable even within 1,100,000 naive CD8 T cells.

The CDR3 runs 13 amino acids, cysteine and phenylalanine included. Just CDR3 DNA is preserved here, 39 bases in frame from base 1. Per the germline V gene, SGHDT is the CDR1 and YYEEEE is the CDR2. Libraries of naive CD8 T cells were built from approximately 20,000 to 980,000 sorted cells, with 10%, 30% or 50% of the purified RNA used. Naive CD8 T cells, defined as CD8+CD4-CCR7+CD45RA+, were FACS-sorted into RLT Plus buffer on a BD FACSAria II. Around 11 TCR copies' worth of Jurkat RNA were spiked into roughly 19,000-1,000,000 naive CD8 T cell samples to test detection sensitivity. Enrichment of CD8 T cells was performed with RosetteSep CD8+ T Cell Enrichment Cocktail and Ficoll-Paque, after which ACK red cell lysis was carried out. Libraries were prepared through PCR. Sequencing was performed on a NextSeq 500. Bulk TCR libraries were prepared as previously described, using TCR primers listed in Table S5. Total RNA was purified with the Qiagen AllPrep DNA/RNA kit. Reads from multiple sequencing runs of the same library were pooled before analysis. The study's own analysis went as follows. Reads were retained only if an exact TCR constant sequence was present, and the retained reads were trimmed to 150 nt and grouped according to their 12-nt molecular barcodes. Within each barcode group, reads were sub-clustered at a 15% Levenshtein threshold, and quality-weighted consensus sequences were built per RNA molecule. Non-functional sequences were excluded, and lower-count sequences lying one edit away from another sequence were also excluded. Barcode sub-clusters with fewer than 20% of the maximum read count were removed, based on fitting two negative binomial distributions. TCRdb reprocessing: public reads trimmed at Q25 with fastp, clones called with MiXCR, in-frame beta chains kept. Rows are unified per CDR3 protein, each entry keeping the most common DNA and genes. TCRdb, rather than the study authors, made the V and J calls. This sample gives around 460,000 distinct CDR3 sequences in total; around 23% of them show up just once. The ten largest clones capture roughly 0.79% of the sample.

A few counts support this clonotype. Its cognate antigen has yet to be identified. Germline is not matched at one junction end, which may reflect a read error. The chain was built from TRBV5-6 and TRBJ2-1; a weak D assignment points to TRBD1 (5 bases agree). The sequence derives from a human donor in good health. Some libraries in this study had Jurkat cell RNA spiked in. The specimen sequenced was naive CD8+ T cells from blood, with Jurkat cell RNA spiked in. The cell subset or site label here, explained by the study, means: FACS-sorted CD8+CD4-CCR7+CD45RA+ naive T cells. The CDR3: CASSLGGWNGQFF. The base sequence is TGTGCCAGCAGCTTGGGGGGCTGGAATGGGCAGTTCTTC. The full variable domain, completed from the reference TRBV5-6 and TRBJ2-1 proteins outside the CDR3, reads DAGVTQSPTHLIKTRGQQVTLRCSPKSGHDTVSWYQQALGQGPQFIFQYYEEEERQRGNFPDRFSGHQFPNYSSELNVNALLLGDSALYLCASSLGGWNGQFFGPGTRLTVL.